These 5 T cell receptor beta chains came from one sample sequenced in a study of T-cell reconstitution after alpha-beta-depleted transplantation in children. Unique molecular identifiers were incorporated during preparation of the TCRbeta library. TCRdb recomputed calls from the PCR reads with MiXCR, one row per CDR3 protein. The sample gives 80,000 or so distinct CDR3 sequences, roughly 15% of which show up once; around 26% is in the top ten. The specimen comprised PBMCs, mostly from graft donor cells, sampled 180 days after TCRalphabeta/CD19-depleted stem cell transplant. The receptor source for this set is a male patient aged 2 to 9 who had a stem cell transplant for acute lymphoblastic leukemia, so the T cells may come from the graft donor.

A word on this clonotype: It is likely a read error, because the conserved phenylalanine at the end of the CDR3 is missing. The V gene is TRBV7-2, the J gene TRBJ1-2; the D gene is possibly TRBD1 (5 bases). This CDR3 contains 11 residues. Germline V CDR1 and CDR2: SGHTA, FQGNSA. CDR3 in DNA: TGTGCGGTTCCCAGGGCTGATGGCTACACCCTC. Encoded protein: CAVPRADGYTL.

This clonotype was counted a few times. The chain has TRBV20-1 and TRBJ2-7, with TRBD1 as a possible D gene (6 bases). Germline V gene sequence: CDR1 DFQATT, CDR2 SNEGSKA (reference sequence). CDR3 length: 14 amino acids. Trimming cost V 3 bases and J 2 bases, with 14 bases left between them. The CDR3 reads CSARIGQKTYEQYF. DNA for the CDR3: TGCAGTGCTAGGATAGGACAGAAGACCTACGAGCAGTACTTC.

The chain is built from TRBV7-8 and TRBJ2-1, with D possibly being TRBD2 (6 bases). Germline CDR1 and CDR2: SGHVS and FQNEAQ. The CDR3 runs 15 residues. V dropped 5 bases and J dropped 2 bases, with 13 bases sitting between them. The CDR3 spells CASSLAPSAYNEQFF. In nucleotides, the CDR3 is TGTGCCAGCAGCCTCGCTCCTAGCGCCTACAATGAGCAGTTCTTC.

J is TRBJ2-3 and V is TRBV2; a possible D gene is TRBD2 (6 bases). In germline, CDR1 is SNHLY, CDR2 FYNNEI. V shed 3 bases and J shed 4 bases, with 14 bases lying between them. This CDR3 contains 15 residues. The CDR3 DNA reads as TGTGCCAGCAGTGACGTGGGAGGAGTGGCAGATACGCAGTATTTT. Translating it yields CASSDVGGVADTQYF.

The rearrangement uses TRBV24-1 and TRBJ1-5; 10 nucleotides line up with TRBD1. The CDR3 sequence is 16 residues long. Germline loops: CDR1 KGHDR, CDR2 SFDVKD. V gave up 3 bases and J gave up 5 bases; unmatched junction bases: 6. The CDR3 DNA follows: TGTGCCACCAGTGATCCCCGACAGGGGGCGGATCAGCCCCAGCATTTT. Translation gives CATSDPRQGADQPQHF.